This record concerns one T cell receptor (beta chain) sequence. This sample was taken from a study of blood T cell repertoires in COVID-19. The wider study: Samples came from the United States, Italy and Spain, spanning acute and convalescent COVID-19.

Germline CDR1 LNHDA, CDR2 SQIVND (reference sequence). Trimming removed 5 bases at V and 2 bases at J, with 10 bases between. The CDR3 spans 14 residues. Sequencing used immunoSEQ multiplex PCR; TCRdb keeps in-frame clones, though not all of them. In the table there are about 200,000 clones, about 83% of which are singletons. Grouping used clinical history reported by participants in a survey and questionnaire. All exposed participants met a person with COVID-19 within 2 weeks before entering the study. The chain is built from TRBV19 and TRBJ1-3; D unresolved. The sample was PBMCs or T cells enriched from blood (not recorded which). The clonotype originates from a woman in her forties or fifties who had been exposed to COVID-19. The chain's CDR3 is CASSPVSAGNTIYF. The CDR3 nucleotides are TGTGCCAGTAGTCCCGTCAGCGCTGGAAACACCATATATTTT.